This T cell receptor beta chain appears in the sequencing data of a study of T cell responses to AZD1222 COVID-19 vaccine. Study as a whole: Pooled in the analysis were second doses at about 4 or about 12 weeks.

This CDR3 is built from 13 residues. V lost 7 bases to trimming and J lost 4 bases, with 13 bases between them. Germline values: CDR1 LGHDT, CDR2 YNNKEL (reference sequence). Data came from immunoSEQ multiplex PCR; TCRdb stores just in-frame clones and leaves some out. The sample includes tens of thousands of clones, about 85% of them seen just once. This receptor was identified in an adult in good health. The chain links TRBV3-1 (or the pseudogene TRBV3-2) to TRBJ1-2; a possible D gene is TRBD1 (5 bases). The sequencing here drew on peripheral blood, taken on day 0 of AZD1222 vaccination. The CDR3 loop is CASTGTSFYGYTF. Here the CDR3 DNA reads TGTGCCAGCACCGGGACCTCGTTCTATGGCTACACCTTC.